The rows below give T cell receptor beta chains drawn from one sample of a study of T cells in Graves' hyperthyroidism and ophthalmopathy. TCRdb called the multiplex PCR reads again in MiXCR, with one record for every CDR3 protein. This table holds about 350,000 distinct CDR3 sequences, about 15% found once. Sequenced input: blood. These TCRs come from a woman under 40 with Graves' hyperthyroidism. Both conserved end residues are part of each CDR3.

v_call	cdr3_aa
TRBV7-6	CASSGGGLLRETQYF
TRBV10-3	CAISGQMSCEQYF
TRBV5-6	CASSSKTSRHEQYF
TRBV5-1	CASSYPTPGRGYTF
TRBV5-5	CASSLTGTGAQPQHF
TRBV28	CASLLGGGGYTF
TRBV4-2	CASSQEIDRVPGELFF
TRBV10-2	CASSELAYGETQYF
TRBV24-1	CATSSMGGYTF
TRBV5-1	CASRTSGTETQYF
TRBV10-3	CAISEVNTDTQYF
TRBV6-1	CASSPGLQNTEAFF
TRBV25-1	CASSGRLGSETQYF